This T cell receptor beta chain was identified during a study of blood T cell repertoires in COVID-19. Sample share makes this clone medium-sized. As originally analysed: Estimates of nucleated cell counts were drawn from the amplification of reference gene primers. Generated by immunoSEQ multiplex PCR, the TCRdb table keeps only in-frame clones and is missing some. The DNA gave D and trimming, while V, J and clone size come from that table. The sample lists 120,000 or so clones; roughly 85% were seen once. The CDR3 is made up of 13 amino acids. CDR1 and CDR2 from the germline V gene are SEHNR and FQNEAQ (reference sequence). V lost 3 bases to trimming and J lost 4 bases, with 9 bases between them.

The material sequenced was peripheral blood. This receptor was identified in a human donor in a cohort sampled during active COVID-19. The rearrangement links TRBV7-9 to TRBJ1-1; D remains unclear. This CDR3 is CASSFFAGTEAFF. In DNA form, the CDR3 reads TGTGCCAGCAGCTTTTTTGCCGGCACTGAAGCTTTCTTT.